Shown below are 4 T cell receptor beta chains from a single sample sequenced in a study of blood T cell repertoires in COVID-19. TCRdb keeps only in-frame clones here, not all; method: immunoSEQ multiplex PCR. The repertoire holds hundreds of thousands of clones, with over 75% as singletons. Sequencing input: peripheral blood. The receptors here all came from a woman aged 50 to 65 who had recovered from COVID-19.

CDR3 residues: CASSDEKREGAKNIQYF. CDR3 in DNA: TGTGCCAGCAGCGATGAAAAGAGGGAAGGGGCCAAAAACATTCAGTACTTC. This chain connects TRBV7-9 to TRBJ2-4, with a weak D call TRBD2 (5 bases). V dropped 5 bases and J dropped 1 base, with 18 bases sitting between them. The V gene's germline CDR1 is SEHNR and CDR2 FQNEAQ (reference sequence). The CDR3 is 17 residues long. The full variable domain, with the rest looked up from reference TRBV7-9 and TRBJ2-4, is DTGVSQNPRHKITKRGQNVTFRCDPISEHNRLYWYRQTLGQGPEFLTYFQNEAQLEKSRLLSDRFSAERPKGSFSTLEIQRTEQGDSAMYLCASSDEKREGAKNIQYFGAGTRLSVL.

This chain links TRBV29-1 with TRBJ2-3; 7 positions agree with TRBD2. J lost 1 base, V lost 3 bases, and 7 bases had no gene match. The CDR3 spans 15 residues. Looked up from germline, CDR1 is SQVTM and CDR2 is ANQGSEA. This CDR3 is CSVDYSSGGTDTQYF. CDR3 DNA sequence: TGCAGCGTTGATTATTCTAGCGGAGGCACAGATACGCAGTATTTT.

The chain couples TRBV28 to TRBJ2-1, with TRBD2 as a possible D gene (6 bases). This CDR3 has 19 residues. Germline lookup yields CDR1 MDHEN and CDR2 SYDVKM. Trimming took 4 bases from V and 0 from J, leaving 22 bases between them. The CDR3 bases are TGTGCCAGCAGTTACCCCGTGGGAGCGGGCCAAGACTCCTACAATGAGCAGTTCTTC. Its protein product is CASSYPVGAGQDSYNEQFF.

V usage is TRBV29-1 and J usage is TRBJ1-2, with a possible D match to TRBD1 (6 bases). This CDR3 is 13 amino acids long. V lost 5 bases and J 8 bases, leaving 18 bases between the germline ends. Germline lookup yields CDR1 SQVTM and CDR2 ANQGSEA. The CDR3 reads CSVLTGSREGYTF. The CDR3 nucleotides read TGCAGCGTTTTAACAGGGAGTAGAGAAGGCTACACCTTC. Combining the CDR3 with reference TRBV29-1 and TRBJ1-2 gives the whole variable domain SAVISQKPSRDICQRGTSLTIQCQVDSQVTMMFWYRQQPGQSLTLIATANQGSEATYESGFVIDKFPISRPNLTFSTLTVSNMSPEDSSIYLCSVLTGSREGYTFGSGTRLTVV.